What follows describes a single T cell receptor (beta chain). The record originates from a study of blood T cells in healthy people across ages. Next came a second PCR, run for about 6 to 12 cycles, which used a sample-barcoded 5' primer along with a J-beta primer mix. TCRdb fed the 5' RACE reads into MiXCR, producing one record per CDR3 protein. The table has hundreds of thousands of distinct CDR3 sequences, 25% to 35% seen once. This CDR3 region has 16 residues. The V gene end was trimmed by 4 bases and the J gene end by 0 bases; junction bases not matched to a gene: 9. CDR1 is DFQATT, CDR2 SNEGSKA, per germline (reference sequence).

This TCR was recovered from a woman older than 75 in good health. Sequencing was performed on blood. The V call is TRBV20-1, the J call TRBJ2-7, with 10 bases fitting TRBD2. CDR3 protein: CSATEGAGGISYEQYF. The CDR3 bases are TGCAGTGCTACTGAAGGAGCGGGAGGGATCTCCTACGAGCAGTACTTC.